A selection of T cell receptor beta chains follows, all from one sample in a study of T cell repertoires in cytomegalovirus infection. One entry per CDR3 protein results from TCRdb running MiXCR on the reads. The sample records about 740,000 distinct CDR3 sequences, 35% to 45% being singletons. Sample: PBMCs. The origin of the receptors is a human donor in good health (CMV status not recorded). Some clones in this sample may be carry-over from other donors' samples. Each CDR3 is given with its conserved first and last residue. D genes are given only for firm matches. Expanded clones get a size class; other rows say once, few or many, or leave the size out.

v_gene	j_gene	d_gene	abundance	CDR3nt	CDR3aa
TRBV19	TRBJ1-5	-	-	TGTGCCAGTAGTATGATTGGCCCCGGCGGGGGGCCCGGTCAGCCCCAGCATTTT	CASSMIGPGGGPGQPQHF
TRBV20-1	TRBJ1-1	-	-	TGCAGTGCTAGAGACCTGGTACAGTTAAACACTGAAGCTTTCTTT	CSARDLVQLNTEAFF
TRBV28	TRBJ1-2	-	-	TGTGCCAGCAGTTTTCGGATTACGGAGCCTAACTATGGCTACACCTTC	CASSFRITEPNYGYTF
TRBV20-1	TRBJ2-3	-	few	TGCAGTGAACGAGTTGCAGATACGCAGTATTTT	CSERVADTQYF
TRBV28	TRBJ2-1	TRBD2	-	TGTGCCACCCTACTAGCGGAGAGCTACAATGAGCAGTTCTTC	CATLLAESYNEQFF
TRBV7-2	TRBJ2-7	-	few	TGTGCCAGCAGCTCCAGGGGCCGCCGCTTGTACGAGCAGTACTTC	CASSSRGRRLYEQYF
TRBV6-5	TRBJ1-6	-	-	TGTGCCAGCAGTTACTCCCAGGGGTTCCATAATTCACCCCTCCACTTT	CASSYSQGFHNSPLHF
TRBV14	TRBJ1-6	-	-	TGTGCCAGCAGCGAGTTATGGAGGGGGAGGAATTCACCCCTCCACTTT	CASSELWRGRNSPLHF
TRBV7-2	TRBJ1-2	-	-	TGTGCCAGCAACACAAAGGGGGGGGTAGATTATGGCTACACCTTC	CASNTKGGVDYGYTF
TRBV12-5	TRBJ2-1	-	-	TGTGCTAGTGGTACGGGTTACCCCACTGAGCAGTTCTTC	CASGTGYPTEQFF
TRBV5-1	TRBJ2-6	TRBD1	few	TGCGCCAGCCGCGGCAACAGGGGCCTCGTAGCTGGGGCCAACGTCCTGACTTTC	CASRGNRGLVAGANVLTF
TRBV5-6	TRBJ1-1	TRBD1	-	TGTGCCAGCAGCTTAATTGGAGGGCAGGGGGCGCGCACTGAAGCTTTCTTT	CASSLIGGQGARTEAFF
TRBV16	TRBJ2-2	-	-	TGTGCCAGCAGCCAATCGGCGGGCACCGGGGAGCTGTTTTTT	CASSQSAGTGELFF
TRBV12-3/TRBV12-4	TRBJ2-3	TRBD2	few	TGTGCCAGCAGTTTCAGGCGGGGGGGAGCAGATACGCAGTATTTT	CASSFRRGGADTQYF
TRBV4-1	TRBJ1-6	TRBD1	few	TGCGCCAGCAGCCAAGGGGGACAGGGTTTAAGGTCACCCCTCCACTTT	CASSQGGQGLRSPLHF
TRBV9	TRBJ1-5	-	-	TGTGCCAGCAATCCGGGGGATAGCAATCAGCCCCAGCATTTT	CASNPGDSNQPQHF
TRBV12-3/TRBV12-4	TRBJ2-3	TRBD2	few	TGTGCCAGCATCCCTCGACCGGGACTAGCGGGAGGGAAGGTCGCAGATACGCAGTATTTT	CASIPRPGLAGGKVADTQYF
TRBV19	TRBJ2-7	TRBD2	-	TGTGCCAGTAGTATAGCTCAGCGGGAGTTCTACGAGCAGTACTTC	CASSIAQREFYEQYF
TRBV6-5	TRBJ1-1	-	-	TGTGCCAGCAGTTACTCGGGTCTAAATGGAGAAGCTTTCTTT	CASSYSGLNGEAFF
TRBV6-8	TRBJ1-3	-	few	TGTGCCAGCAGTTATGGACATGGCGGAAACACCATATATTTT	CASSYGHGGNTIYF
TRBV29-1	TRBJ2-5	-	-	TGCAGCGTTGAGTGGGCAGGTCGACAAGAGACCCAGTACTTC	CSVEWAGRQETQYF
TRBV28	TRBJ1-5	-	-	TGTGCCAGCAGTGGGAAGGGACCCAATCAGCCCCAGCATTTT	CASSGKGPNQPQHF
TRBV20-1	TRBJ2-3	-	-	TGCAGTGTTTTTGAGAGTAGTACGCAGTATTTT	CSVFESSTQYF
TRBV5-1	TRBJ2-2	-	-	TGCGCCAGCAGCTTGTGGGAGAGGACGGTGGACACCGGGGAGCTGTTTTTT	CASSLWERTVDTGELFF
TRBV12-3/TRBV12-4	TRBJ1-1	-	many	TGTGCCAGCAGTGAAGGCCTCATTTTGCGGGCTTTCTTT	CASSEGLILRAFF
TRBV28	TRBJ2-6	-	-	TGTGCCAGCAGAACGAACAGGGCTGGGGCCAACGTCCTGACTTTC	CASRTNRAGANVLTF
TRBV12-3/TRBV12-4	TRBJ2-5	TRBD2	-	TGTGCCAGCACTGTCGCGGGAGGGGGGGAGACCCAGTACTTC	CASTVAGGGETQYF
TRBV12-3/TRBV12-4	TRBJ2-2	-	-	TGTGCCAGCAGTTTCTCAATAGGGGTGTCATACGGGGAGCTGTTTTTT	CASSFSIGVSYGELFF
TRBV28	TRBJ2-7	TRBD1	few	TGTGCCAGCAGCGCGATCTCCGGGACAGGGCTCTACGAGCAGTACTTC	CASSAISGTGLYEQYF
TRBV7-9	TRBJ2-3	TRBD1	many	TGTGCCAGCAGCCGTAAAACAGGGGGCACAGATACGCAGTATTTT	CASSRKTGGTDTQYF
TRBV7-2	TRBJ2-7	TRBD1	-	TGTGCCAGCAGCCCCCTAGGACAGGGTGCCCACGAGCAGTACTTC	CASSPLGQGAHEQYF
TRBV7-9	TRBJ1-1	-	-	TGTGCCAGCAGCTTAGATGAGGTGTGGAACACTGAAGCTTTCTTT	CASSLDEVWNTEAFF
TRBV5-6	TRBJ2-1	TRBD2	few	TGTGCCAGCAGCTTAACTAGCGGGAGTTTAGGAGGCTCCTACAATGAGCAGTTCTTC	CASSLTSGSLGGSYNEQFF
TRBV24-1	TRBJ2-1	TRBD1	few	TGTGCCACCAGCTTAACAGGGGGCGCGGGGAATGAGCAGTTCTTC	CATSLTGGAGNEQFF
TRBV15	TRBJ2-7	TRBD2	-	TGTGCCACCAGCAGAGGACTAGCGGGAACCATCTCCTACGAGCAGTACTTC	CATSRGLAGTISYEQYF
TRBV11-2	TRBJ2-7	TRBD2	many	TGTGCCAGCAGCTTAGTTGCGGGAGCTTACTCCTACGAGCAGTACTTC	CASSLVAGAYSYEQYF
TRBV28	TRBJ1-5	-	few	TGTGCCACCCGAGGGGGACGGCTCAATCAGCCCCAGCATTTT	CATRGGRLNQPQHF
TRBV7-2	TRBJ1-3	-	many	TGTGCCAGCAGCTTAAGGAGCCCTACTGGAAACACCATATATTTT	CASSLRSPTGNTIYF
TRBV7-2	TRBJ1-2	-	-	TGTGCCAGCAGCCCATACTCGAACGTAAATGGCTACACCTTC	CASSPYSNVNGYTF
TRBV24-1	TRBJ2-5	TRBD1	-	TGTGCCACCAGTGCGGGACAGGCGTTGGTGGAGACCCAGTACTTC	CATSAGQALVETQYF
TRBV7-2	TRBJ2-7	TRBD1	many	TGTGCCAGCAGCTTGGGCAGGGGGCAATACGAGCAGTACTTC	CASSLGRGQYEQYF
TRBV6-8	TRBJ1-3	-	-	TGTGCCAGCCGAGTACAGGCGTCCTCTGGAAACACCATATATTTT	CASRVQASSGNTIYF
TRBV19	TRBJ1-5	-	few	TGTGCCAGTAGTACCTCGGGGGCTGACCAGCCCCAGCATTTT	CASSTSGADQPQHF
TRBV6-5	TRBJ2-7	-	-	TGTGCCAGCAGTCCTCGGCGGTCGAACTACGAGCAGTACTTC	CASSPRRSNYEQYF